This TCR beta chain is drawn from a study of technical replicates of blood from a few donors. The table came from immunoSEQ multiplex PCR; TCRdb's copy has only in-frame clones and leaves some out. The sample consists of tens of thousands of clones, 95% of them appearing once. Trimming removed 0 bases from V and 7 bases from J, with 12 bases in between. The CDR3 is 14 residues long. Germline CDR1 is LGHNA and CDR2 is YNFKEQ. The specimen was T cells isolated from PBMCs. V is TRBV4-2 and J is TRBJ1-1; TRBD1 might be the D (5 bases). The clonotype was recovered from a human donor in good health. CDR3 sequence: CASSQDRIGVEAFF. CDR3 DNA sequence: TGTGCCAGCAGCCAAGATCGGATAGGGGTTGAAGCTTTCTTT.